A selection of T cell receptor beta chains follows, all from one sample in a study of human T cells and chemical hapten exposure. TCRdb fed the RACE reads into MiXCR, producing one record per CDR3 protein. The table shows tens of thousands of distinct CDR3 sequences, with about 9.3% occurring only once. This sample comprised whole blood, obtained in connection with sensitization to the hapten diphenylcyclopropenone (DPC). The receptors were sampled from a woman in her thirties or forties with alopecia areata. Some clones in this sample may be carry-over from other donors' samples. Both conserved end residues are part of each CDR3. D genes are given only for firm matches. Not every row has a clone size; where given, it reads once, few, many or a size class.

d_call j_call v_call clone_size cdr3_nt cdr3_aa
TRBD1 TRBJ2-1 TRBV28 many TGTGCCAGCAGTTTAACCGGGACAGGGAGCTCCTACAATGAGCAGTTCTTC CASSLTGTGSSYNEQFF
TRBD1 TRBJ1-6 TRBV5-6 few TGTGCCAGCAGCCTTGAGACAGGGTATAATTCACCCCTCCACTTT CASSLETGYNSPLHF
. TRBJ1-5 TRBV25-1 many TGTGCCAGCAGTGAACAGGGGTTCAATCAGCCCCAGCATTTT CASSEQGFNQPQHF
. TRBJ1-5 TRBV6-6 many TGTGCCAGCAGTTACTCTCCATGGGGCAATCAGCCCCAGCATTTT CASSYSPWGNQPQHF
. TRBJ1-2 TRBV28 . TGTGCCAGCAGTTTCCCACCCTATGGCTACACCTTC CASSFPPYGYTF
. TRBJ2-5 TRBV30 . TGTGCCTGGACGGGCCTGGAGACCCAGTACTTC CAWTGLETQYF
. TRBJ2-5 TRBV28 many TGTGCCAGCAGTTTATCTCGAGCCCAGTACTTC CASSLSRAQYF
. TRBJ1-5 TRBV5-1 many TGCGCCAGCAGCTTGGCCGTCGGGCAGCCCCAGCATTTT CASSLAVGQPQHF
. TRBJ2-7 TRBV5-1 many TGCGCCAGCAGCCCAGATTGGAGGGAGCAGTACTTC CASSPDWREQYF
. TRBJ2-7 TRBV28 many TGTGCCAGCACTCGGGTCCTTGGCGAGCAGTACTTC CASTRVLGEQYF
TRBD2 TRBJ2-3 TRBV6-4 many TGTGCCAGCAGCCCTAGCGGGGGCACAGATACGCAGTATTTT CASSPSGGTDTQYF
TRBD2 TRBJ2-1 TRBV19 few TGTGCCAGTAGTATGGGACTAGCGGGGGGGTACAATGAGCAGTTCTTC CASSMGLAGGYNEQFF
. TRBJ2-3 TRBV28 . TGTGCCAGCATCAGTAGCACAGATACGCAGTATTTT CASISSTDTQYF
. TRBJ1-1 TRBV7-3 many TGTGCCAGCAGCTTAACAGGGGCGGGCACTGAAGCTTTCTTT CASSLTGAGTEAFF
TRBD1 TRBJ1-2 TRBV12-3/TRBV12-4 . TGTGCCAGCAGTTTTGGGACAGGGGGCGCCGGCTATGGCTACACCTTC CASSFGTGGAGYGYTF
TRBD1 TRBJ1-2 TRBV7-9 few TGTGCCAGCAGCTTGCGACAGGGATTCTATGGCTACACCTTC CASSLRQGFYGYTF
. TRBJ1-1 TRBV9 . TGTGCCAGCAGCGTAGCGATGTCGTACACTGAAGCTTTCTTT CASSVAMSYTEAFF
. TRBJ2-7 TRBV29-1 many TGCAGCGTCGATATGGGGGTCGAGCAGTACTTC CSVDMGVEQYF
TRBD1 TRBJ2-3 TRBV25-1 many TGTGCCAGCAGTGACCGGGACAGAGGTAGCACAGATACGCAGTATTTT CASSDRDRGSTDTQYF
TRBD2 TRBJ2-5 TRBV18 . TGTGCCAGCTCACCAGGAGTCCTAGCGGGGGAAGGAGAGACCCAGTACTTC CASSPGVLAGEGETQYF
. TRBJ2-7 TRBV4-2 few TGTGCCAGCAGCCAAGATCACGGTAGTGGCCACGAGCAGTACTTC CASSQDHGSGHEQYF
. TRBJ2-7 TRBV19 . TGTGCCAGTAGTCGAGGACAGAGCTCCTACGAGCAGTACTTC CASSRGQSSYEQYF
TRBD1 TRBJ1-2 TRBV5-6 . TGTGCCAGCAGCCTGGCGGGACAGCACTATGGCTACACCTTC CASSLAGQHYGYTF
. TRBJ2-5 TRBV3-1 . TGTGCCAGCAGCCAGATAGGACAGCCACAAGAGACCCAGTACTTC CASSQIGQPQETQYF
. TRBJ1-1 TRBV30 . TGTGCCTGGAGTAACAGGGCCGGGGCTTTCTTT CAWSNRAGAFF
. TRBJ2-5 TRBV7-6 many TGTGCCAGCAGCTTACTAGCGATCCAAGAGACCCAGTACTTC CASSLLAIQETQYF
TRBD2 TRBJ2-1 TRBV2 . TGTGCCAGCGGGGGACTAGCGGGGGCATTTAATGAGCAGTTCTTC CASGGLAGAFNEQFF
. TRBJ2-7 TRBV12-3/TRBV12-4 many TGTGCCAGCAGTTATGAGTGGGGAGCCTCCTACGAGCAGTACTTC CASSYEWGASYEQYF
. TRBJ2-1 TRBV7-6 . TGTGCCAGCAGCTCCGGGACCTCCTCTCGAGACAATGAGCAGTTCTTC CASSSGTSSRDNEQFF
. TRBJ1-1 TRBV5-8 . TGTGCCAGCAGCTTTTACGGGGACCTGAACACTGAAGCTTTCTTT CASSFYGDLNTEAFF
TRBD1 TRBJ1-1 TRBV3-1 few TGTGCCAGCAGCCAAGGTCCGGGGACAGGGGCCCGGAGTGAAGCTTTCTTT CASSQGPGTGARSEAFF
TRBD1 TRBJ2-2 TRBV11-2 . TGTGCCAGCAGCCCCGACAGGGGGACCGGGGAGCTGTTTTTT CASSPDRGTGELFF
. TRBJ2-5 TRBV18 . TGTGCCAGCTCACCACTTGTACGGGGGAGCCCGCAAGAGACCCAGTACTTC CASSPLVRGSPQETQYF
. TRBJ2-1 TRBV7-3 medium-sized TGTGCCAGCAGCTCCTTACCCGGGACCCAGCCCTACAATGAGCAGTTCTTC CASSSLPGTQPYNEQFF
. TRBJ2-7 TRBV19 many TGTGCCAGTAGTTTGGACAGCCGTAGCTCCTACGAGCAGTACTTC CASSLDSRSSYEQYF
. TRBJ1-4 TRBV7-9 few TGTGCCAGCAGGAAGACAGAAACTAATGAAAAACTGTTTTTT CASRKTETNEKLFF
. TRBJ2-1 TRBV12-3/TRBV12-4 . TGTGCCAGCACGTACCGATCGGAGCAGTTCTTC CASTYRSEQFF
TRBD1 TRBJ1-1 TRBV5-4 many TGTGCCAGCGGACAGGGGGTGACTGAAGCTTTCTTT CASGQGVTEAFF
. TRBJ1-5 TRBV7-2 few TGTGCCAGCAGCTTAGAGTCCGTTCAGCCCCAGCATTTT CASSLESVQPQHF
TRBD2 TRBJ2-1 TRBV20-1 . TGCAGTGCTAGAGAGCTAGCGGGGGTAAATGAGCAGTTCTTC CSARELAGVNEQFF
. TRBJ2-1 TRBV19 . TGTGCCAGTAGTTCCCCACGGAGCTCCTACAATGAGCAGTTCTTC CASSSPRSSYNEQFF
. TRBJ1-3 TRBV4-3 many TGCGCCAGCAGCCAAGAGTCGATCTCTGGAAACACCATATATTTT CASSQESISGNTIYF
. TRBJ1-5 TRBV2 . TGTGCCAGCAAGGGGGGGACTGCCGAGATCAATCAGCCCCAGCATTTT CASKGGTAEINQPQHF
TRBD2 TRBJ2-7 TRBV6-2/TRBV6-3 few TGTGCCACACAATTCATCGGGACTAGTAGGGACGAGCAGTACTTC CATQFIGTSRDEQYF
. TRBJ1-1 TRBV4-3 many TGCGCCAGCAGCCAAGCCCCGAAGGGGAACACTGAAGCTTTCTTT CASSQAPKGNTEAFF
. TRBJ2-5 TRBV12-3/TRBV12-4 many TGTGCCAGCTCCCAGGGATACAGAGGGGAGACCCAGTACTTC CASSQGYRGETQYF
TRBD1 TRBJ1-2 TRBV7-6 many TGTGCCAGCAGCTTAGTACAGGGGGTCGGCTACACCTTC CASSLVQGVGYTF
. TRBJ2-3 TRBV6-6 . TGTGCCAGCAGCCGTGCCGAGGGGCGCACAGATACGCAGTATTTT CASSRAEGRTDTQYF
. TRBJ2-2 TRBV10-3 . TGTGCCATCGCAGGGCAGAACACCGGGGAGCTGTTTTTT CAIAGQNTGELFF
. TRBJ2-1 TRBV2 . TGTGCCAGCAGTCTATCAAACTACAATGAGCAGTTCTTC CASSLSNYNEQFF
. TRBJ1-1 TRBV5-6 many TGTGCCAGCAGCTTTCGTTCTGAAGCTTTCTTT CASSFRSEAFF
. TRBJ1-5 TRBV7-3 many TGTGCCAGCAGCTTAGGACCGAATCAGCCCCAGCATTTT CASSLGPNQPQHF
TRBD1 TRBJ2-3 TRBV6-6 . TGTGCCAGCAGTTACGAGACAGGGGACACAGATACGCAGTATTTT CASSYETGDTDTQYF
. TRBJ1-2 TRBV10-3 many TGTGCCATCAGTGAAGCGGGGGACTACACCTTC CAISEAGDYTF
. TRBJ2-1 TRBV7-7 many TGTGCCAGCAGCCTGCGAGGGCCCGGGAATGAGCAGTTCTTC CASSLRGPGNEQFF